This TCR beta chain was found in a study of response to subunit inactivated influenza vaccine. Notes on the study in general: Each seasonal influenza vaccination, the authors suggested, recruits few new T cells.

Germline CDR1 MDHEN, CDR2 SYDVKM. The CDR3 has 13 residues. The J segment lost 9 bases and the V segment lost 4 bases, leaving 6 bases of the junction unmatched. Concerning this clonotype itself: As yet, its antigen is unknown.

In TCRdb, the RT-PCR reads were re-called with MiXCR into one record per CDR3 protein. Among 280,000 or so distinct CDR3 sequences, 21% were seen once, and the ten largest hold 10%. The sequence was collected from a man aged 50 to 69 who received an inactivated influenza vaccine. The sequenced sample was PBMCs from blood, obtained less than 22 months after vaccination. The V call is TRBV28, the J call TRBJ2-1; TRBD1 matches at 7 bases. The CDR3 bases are TGTGCCAGCAGTTCAAGACAGGGTCGTGAGCAGTTCTTC. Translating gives CASSSRQGREQFF. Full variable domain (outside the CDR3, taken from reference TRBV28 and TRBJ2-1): DVKVTQSSRYLVKRTGEKVFLECVQDMDHENMFWYRQDPGLGLRLIYFSYDVKMKEKGDIPEGYSVSREKKERFSLILESASTNQTSMYLCASSSRQGREQFFGPGTRLTVL.